This TCR beta chain was identified in a study of shared clonotypes between healthy human individuals (TCRdb year 2020). Broadly, across the study: The cohort comprised two women and a few men aged 18 to 49 years. To increase sequencing depth and limit assay-specific biases, TCR repertoire library preparation and sequencing were carried out by different laboratories using diverse techniques. Leukapheresis yielded between about 0.9 and 9.5 billion PBMCs per donor. To estimate repertoire size and how much clonotypes are shared between individuals, the study performed deep sequencing of blood TCR repertoires from roughly five healthy adults. For each donor, CD4 naive and CD4 memory were each given three plates, CD8 naive was given two plates, and CD8 memory was given one plate. Here is what the overall study found, with its caveats: Naive subsets generally had larger estimated clonotype richness than memory subsets. Rarefaction of sorted-subset datasets indicated incomplete sequencing despite the large sequencing depth. Sampling was limited to blood, and TCR repertoires in tissue likely differ from TCR repertoires in blood. Pairwise subsampling indicated that sequencing depth was expected to affect the degree of clonotype sharing among donors. Sharing across several donors was observed for approximately 5% of naive CD4, around 3.5% of naive CD8, roughly 2.3% of memory CD4, and around 0.44% of memory CD8 clonotypes. Compared with non-shared clonotypes, the clonotypes found in all four sorted-subset donors had higher generation probabilities. The genetic and exposure-history diversity represented was limited by the small number of donors.

This clone was found a few times. What this receptor recognizes is not known. No clone much larger than this one lies a single base away; base qualities are absent. Using the deep immunoSEQ assay, multiplex PCR amplified TCR CDR3 regions from genomic DNA. For each cell subset, the extracted genomic DNA was distributed evenly across all wells of several immunoSEQ 96-well plates, and each plate served as one replicate. For sorted subsets, around 200 ng genomic DNA, equal to some 28,000 T cell genomes, was loaded into each replicate PCR. Purified libraries were quantified with a Qubit 3.0 fluorometer, sized on a Bioanalyzer 2100, and re-quantified with the KAPA Library Quantification kit. A separate single-read 150-cycle Illumina NextSeq 550 flow cell was used to sequence each immunoSEQ 96-well plate. Per the original workflow: Because the immunoSEQ output included only junctional sequences and no quality scores, the filtering could not be the same as the filtering used for full-length reads. Sequences were annotated with PyIR, a Python wrapper for IgBLAST v1.9, using IMGT germline references to assign V/J genes and CDR3. Any read was removed if the V/J assignment was weak (E-value above 1e-6), the CDR3 was missing, or the read contained stop codons, out-of-frame junctions, or ambiguous translated residues. A V3J clonotype was defined by an identical inferred V gene, J gene, and CDR3 amino acid sequence. To compute the percentage overlap between repertoires, the number of shared unique clonotypes was divided by the size of the smaller repertoire. Richness of each repertoire was evaluated using RTK rarefaction, the Chao1 estimator, and Recon v2.1 estimates of unobserved clonotypes. Generation probabilities were computed with OLGA for all TCRbeta clonotypes obtained by the gDNA method from several donors. TCRdb took this table from immuneACCESS and kept in-frame rearrangements with V and J called. Such tables lack part of the clones; where checked against another copy, unresolved V genes explain under half of the gap, and the rest is unexplained. That table is the source of V, J and clone size, and D and trimming were worked out from the DNA. The sample table lists over a million clones, under 80% of them with a count of one. Around 1.5% of the sample is held by the ten biggest clonotypes.

From a lookup of the germline V gene, CDR1 and CDR2 are MRHNA and SNTAGT. The cysteine opens and the phenylalanine closes a CDR3 of 14 amino acids. Only the CDR3 DNA is retained, 42 bases long and in frame from the first base. For this chain, trimming is 2 bases at the V end and 4 bases at the J end, and the number of junction bases without a gene match is 3. The donors were healthy, HIV-negative adults with no recently reported acute infections or vaccinations. Only Caucasian adults living in Nashville, Tennessee, USA were represented among the donors. CD4+ T cells were enriched through magnetic negative selection, after which naive cells were positively selected on CD45RA and the remaining negative fraction served as the memory subset. Blood was obtained by leukapheresis, after which PBMCs were separated by Ficoll-Histopaque density gradient centrifugation and cryopreserved in liquid nitrogen vapor phase. Analytical flow cytometry was used to check the purity and quantity of each magnetically sorted T cell population. Each sorted fraction had its genomic DNA isolated and then quantified by UV absorbance on a Nanodrop 2000c.

This sequence was found in a man aged 18 to 35 in good health. Specimen: memory CD4+ T cells sorted from blood. What this sample's cell subset or site label stands for: CD45RA-negative fraction. Recombination linked TRBV6-4 to TRBJ1-1, with 8 central nucleotides matching TRBD1. The CDR3 is CASSDTDRATEAFF. The nucleotide sequence is TGTGCCAGCAGTGACACGGACAGGGCCACTGAAGCTTTCTTT.